This paragraph reports one T cell receptor (beta chain). The target antigen is unknown. This entry belongs to a study of cytomegalovirus exposure and HLA in healthy donors. As for the study in general: Caucasian-associated ancestry cluster membership applied to approximately 84% of several hundred genotyped donors.

The study's findings and limits: A later analysis associated 16,951 TCR beta sequences with HLA alleles at a 0.05 false discovery rate.

The PCR had 60 Vbeta and 13 Jbeta primers. The method was immunoSEQ multiplex PCR; TCRdb's version includes in-frame clones alone and lacks a portion of them. The data show 200,000 to 250,000 clones, about 85% seen once. The clonotype comes from a human donor in good health. Sequencing was performed on PBMCs.

This chain's CDR3 is CASSHALAGDSYEQYF. The DNA of the CDR3 is TGTGCCAGCAGCCACGCACTAGCGGGGGACTCCTACGAGCAGTACTTC. The chain carries TRBV4-2 and TRBJ2-7; 11 bases line up with TRBD2. The CDR3 consists of 16 residues. V lost 3 bases and J lost 0; bases outside the gene matches: 4. Germline V gene sequence: CDR1 LGHNA, CDR2 YNFKEQ.